One T cell receptor beta chain is described in this entry. The antigen is not known. The data stem from a study of TIL therapy for anti-PD-1-resistant metastatic lung cancer. Across the whole study: Median patient age was 54, ranging 38-75 years. Tumors carried a median roughly 1.5 non-synonymous mutations per megabase.

Time point in this sample: pre-treatment sample, taken before nivolumab and TIL therapy. Sequencing used immunoSEQ v3. Libraries were sequenced to roughly 2 million read pairs (survey) or roughly 4.5-6.5 million (deep). Some clones are missing from TCRdb's copy, which holds only in-frame ones; the method was immunoSEQ multiplex PCR. The table includes roughly 46,000 clones, 80% to 90% detected once. Study-level results: The cohort had more treatment-naive, never-smoker and oncogene-addicted patients than typical.

This receptor was taken from a person aged 25 to 80 with non-small cell lung cancer. The sample consisted of blood, taken at baseline.

The CDR3 reads CATSDSWGQGETQYF. CDR3 DNA sequence: TGTGCCACCAGTGATTCTTGGGGGCAAGGAGAGACCCAGTACTTC. V and J are TRBV24-1 and TRBJ2-5, with a weak D call TRBD1 (6 bases). Germline V gives CDR1 KGHDR, CDR2 SFDVKD. V was shortened by 2 bases and J by 4 bases, with 13 bases between the two germline ends. This CDR3 contains 15 residues.